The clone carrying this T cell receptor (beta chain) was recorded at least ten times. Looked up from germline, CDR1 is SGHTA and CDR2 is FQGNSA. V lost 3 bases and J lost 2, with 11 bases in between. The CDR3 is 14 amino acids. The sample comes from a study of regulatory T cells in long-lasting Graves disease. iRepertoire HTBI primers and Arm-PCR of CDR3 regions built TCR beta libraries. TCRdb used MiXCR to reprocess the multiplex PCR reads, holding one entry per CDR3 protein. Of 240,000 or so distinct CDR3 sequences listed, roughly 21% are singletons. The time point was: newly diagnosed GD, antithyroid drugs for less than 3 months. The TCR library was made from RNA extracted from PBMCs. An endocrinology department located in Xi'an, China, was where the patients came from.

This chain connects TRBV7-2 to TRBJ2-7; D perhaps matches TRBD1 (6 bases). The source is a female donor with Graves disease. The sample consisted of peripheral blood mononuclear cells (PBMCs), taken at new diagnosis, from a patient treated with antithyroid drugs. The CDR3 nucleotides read TGTGCCAGCAGCTTCCGGGACACTGCCTACGAGCAGTACTTC. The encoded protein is CASSFRDTAYEQYF.